The 24 T cell receptor beta chains listed next were all sequenced from one sample in a study of technical replicates of blood from a handful of donors. Only in-frame clones appear in the TCRdb table, and some are missing; sequencing was by immunoSEQ multiplex PCR. The table lists around 100,000 clones, more than 85% of them singletons. Sample: T cells isolated from PBMCs. The receptors originated from a human donor in good health.

The chain joins TRBV7-9 to TRBJ2-1, with 7 bases aligning to TRBD2. V lost 7 bases to trimming and J lost 4 bases; unmatched junction nucleotides: 4. The CDR3 extends over 13 amino acids. Looked up from germline, CDR1 is SEHNR and CDR2 is FQNEAQ (reference sequence). The CDR3 protein is CASTPSGYNEQFF. The CDR3 bases are TGTGCCAGCACCCCTAGCGGATACAATGAGCAGTTCTTC.

CDR3 DNA sequence: TGTGCCAGCTCACCATTCCTTTCACAGGAGAACACCGGGGAGCTGTTTTTT. Its protein is CASSPFLSQENTGELFF. This chain links TRBV18 with TRBJ2-2, with D perhaps matching TRBD1 (5 bases). Germline V gene data show CDR1 as KGHSH and CDR2 as LQKENI. This CDR3 comprises 17 residues. Between the trimmed V and J ends, which lost 2 bases and 1 base, there was a span of 14 bases.

The V gene is TRBV9, the J gene TRBJ2-2, with D tentatively TRBD1 (6 bases). This CDR3 contains 16 residues. Looked up from germline, CDR1 is SGDLS and CDR2 is YYNGEE. V was clipped by 0 bases and J by 4 bases, with 13 bases between them. DNA of the CDR3: TGTGCCAGCAGCGTAGGCTTACAGGGCGGCACCGGGGAGCTGTTTTTT. Residues: CASSVGLQGGTGELFF.

V is TRBV4-1 and J is TRBJ2-1, with 9 bases aligning to TRBD2. The CDR3 runs to 18 residues. J was trimmed by 0 bases and V by 2 bases; bases with no gene match: 8. Germline lookup yields CDR1 MGHRA and CDR2 YSYEKL. This CDR3 reads CASSQSVSGSISYNEQFF. Written as DNA, the CDR3 is TGCGCCAGCAGCCAATCTGTTAGCGGGAGTATCTCCTACAATGAGCAGTTCTTC.

The chain links TRBV10-3 to TRBJ2-7; unclear D gene. Between the trimmed V and J ends, which lost 6 bases and 2 bases, there was a span of 14 bases. The length of the CDR3 is 14 residues. Germline V gene lookup returns CDR1 ENHRY and CDR2 SYGVKD. The CDR3 DNA sequence: TGTGCCATCAGGAACGACATGCCCCCCTACGAGCAGTACTTC. As protein: CAIRNDMPPYEQYF.

The chain joins TRBV5-1 to TRBJ2-3, with D perhaps matching TRBD2 (6 bases). Trimming stripped 5 bases from V and 2 bases from J, with 15 bases between. The CDR3 is 15 residues long. Per germline, CDR1 SGHRS and CDR2 YFSETQ. The CDR3: CASRSTLADTDTQYF. CDR3 in DNA: TGCGCCAGCAGGTCTACACTAGCAGACACAGATACGCAGTATTTT.

Relative to its sample, this clone is medium-sized. The chain has TRBV7-9 and TRBJ2-7; TRBD2 matches at 7 bases. CDR3 size: 16 residues. The V segment lost 1 base and the J segment 5 bases; nucleotides outside the gene matches: 11. CDR1 SEHNR and CDR2 FQNEAQ come from the germline V gene (reference sequence). This CDR3 is CASSLGVGQGGNEQYF. CDR3 nucleotides: TGTGCCAGCAGCTTAGGTGTAGGCCAGGGAGGGAACGAGCAGTACTTC.

The chain is built from TRBV7-8 and TRBJ1-5; 9 nucleotides align to TRBD1. The CDR3 covers 16 residues. J gave up 5 bases and V 1 base, and 6 bases lay outside the gene matches. In germline, CDR1 is SGHVS, CDR2 FQNEAQ. This chain's CDR3 is CASSLGAGTGYQPQHF. CDR3 nucleotides: TGTGCCAGCAGCTTAGGGGCCGGGACAGGGTATCAGCCCCAGCATTTT.

V and J are TRBV7-9 and TRBJ1-2, with 7 bases lining up with TRBD1. The junction had 5 bases not matched to a gene; V was cut back by 5 bases and J by 5 bases. The CDR3 is 13 residues long. Per germline, CDR1 SEHNR and CDR2 FQNEAQ (reference sequence). As DNA, the CDR3 is TGTGCCAGCAGCCCGACAGGGTTTTATGGCTACACCTTC. Its protein product is CASSPTGFYGYTF. Variable domain in full (rest from reference TRBV7-9 and TRBJ1-2): DTGVSQNPRHKITKRGQNVTFRCDPISEHNRLYWYRQTLGQGPEFLTYFQNEAQLEKSRLLSDRFSAERPKGSFSTLEIQRTEQGDSAMYLCASSPTGFYGYTFGSGTRLTVV.

This sequence joins TRBV27 and TRBJ1-1; 9 bases map to TRBD1. This CDR3 is built from 13 residues. Trimming at V came to 6 bases and at J to 6 bases, leaving 5 bases not matched to a gene. Germline V gene data show CDR1 as MNHEY and CDR2 as SMNVEV (reference sequence). The CDR3 here is CASSGQGSAEAFF. In nucleotides, the CDR3 is TGTGCCAGCAGCGGACAGGGGAGCGCTGAAGCTTTCTTT.

The chain carries TRBV27 and TRBJ1-5, with D perhaps matching TRBD1 (6 bases). The V gene's germline CDR1 is MNHEY and CDR2 SMNVEV (reference sequence). V lost 0 bases and J 6 bases, leaving 12 bases between the germline ends. The CDR3 is 15 residues long. The CDR3 loop is CASSLSFRGLQPQHF. CDR3 nucleotides: TGTGCCAGCAGTTTATCGTTCAGGGGCCTTCAGCCCCAGCATTTT.

This chain joins TRBV7-8 and TRBJ2-1, with D possibly being TRBD2 (5 bases). Trimming stripped 8 bases from V and 0 bases from J, with 11 bases between. This CDR3 contains 14 residues. Germline CDR1 is SGHVS and CDR2 is FQNEAQ. The CDR3 region is CASDLGSSYNEQFF. In DNA form, the CDR3 reads TGTGCCAGCGACTTAGGGAGCTCCTACAATGAGCAGTTCTTC.

The rearrangement links TRBV10-1 to TRBJ2-3, with 8 nucleotides matching TRBD2. Germline trimming cut 4 bases from V and 2 bases from J; bases unmatched to any gene: 5. This CDR3 contains 15 residues. Germline V gene lookup returns CDR1 WNHNN and CDR2 SYGVQD (reference sequence). The CDR3 DNA reads as TGCGCCAGCAGTGCCGGACTAGCAGCCACAGATACGCAGTATTTT. Encoded protein: CASSAGLAATDTQYF.

This sequence joins TRBV29-1 and TRBJ2-7; 9 bases align to TRBD1. V dropped 5 bases and J dropped 1; count of bases not matched to a gene: 3. Germline CDR1 and CDR2: SQVTM and ANQGSEA. The CDR3 consists of 13 residues. The CDR3 region is CSVRTGASYEQYF. The CDR3, as DNA: TGCAGCGTTCGGACAGGGGCGTCCTACGAGCAGTACTTC.

The V and J genes are TRBV27 and TRBJ2-1, with a tentative D call TRBD2 (5 bases). The V gene's germline CDR1 is MNHEY and CDR2 SMNVEV (reference sequence). The CDR3 has 13 amino acids. The V end was cut by 2 bases, the J end by 5 bases, with 7 bases between. DNA for the CDR3: TGTGCCAGCAGTTTAGGGAGAAACAATGAGCAGTTCTTC. Translated: CASSLGRNNEQFF.

This sequence joins TRBV9 and TRBJ2-2, with 7 bases aligning to TRBD2. The CDR3 runs 14 residues. The J segment lost 6 bases and the V segment lost 0 bases, leaving 2 bases of the junction unmatched. Germline loops: CDR1 SGDLS, CDR2 YYNGEE. This chain's CDR3 is CASSVGGRAGELFF. Written as DNA, the CDR3 is TGTGCCAGCAGCGTAGGAGGGAGGGCCGGGGAGCTGTTTTTT.

CDR3 sequence (DNA): TGTGCCAGGAGGACAGGGGAGGACAATGAGCAGTTCTTC. Translating gives CARRTGEDNEQFF. This chain connects TRBV2 to TRBJ2-1, with 9 positions matching TRBD1. CDR1 and CDR2 (germline): SNHLY, FYNNEI. The CDR3 runs to 13 residues. V was pared by 9 bases and J by 5 bases, with 5 bases of the junction left unmatched.

V is TRBV4-1 and J is TRBJ2-1; D unclear. The CDR3 runs to 11 residues. Looked up from germline, CDR1 is MGHRA and CDR2 is YSYEKL. The ends were cut back, 2 bases at V and 7 bases at J, with 3 bases in the middle. CDR3 region: CASSQSNEQFF. DNA for the CDR3: TGCGCCAGCAGCCAATCAAATGAGCAGTTCTTC.

The chain links TRBV2 to TRBJ1-1; D may be TRBD1 (5 bases). The length of the CDR3 is 13 residues. Trimming pared 8 bases from V and 0 bases from J, leaving 10 bases between. Germline V gene lookup returns CDR1 SNHLY and CDR2 FYNNEI. The CDR3 DNA reads TGTGCCAGCTTGGTACAGGTGAACACTGAAGCTTTCTTT. Its protein is CASLVQVNTEAFF. The full variable domain, rest sourced from reference TRBV2 and TRBJ1-1, is EPEVTQTPSHQVTQMGQEVILRCVPISNHLYFYWYRQILGQKVEFLVSFYNNEISEKSEIFDDQFSVERPDGSNFTLKIRSTKLEDSAMYFCASLVQVNTEAFFGQGTRLTVV.

The chain is built from TRBV19 and TRBJ2-7, with D perhaps matching TRBD1 (6 bases). Germline V gene data show CDR1 as LNHDA and CDR2 as SQIVND (reference sequence). The CDR3 has 13 amino acids. V was clipped by 9 bases and J by 5 bases, with 17 bases between them. Here the CDR3 reads CASRRQGRNEQYF. The CDR3 nucleotides are TGTGCCAGCCGACGGCAGGGGCGCAACGAGCAGTACTTC.

The V and J genes are TRBV27 and TRBJ2-5; 14 bases map to TRBD2. V shed 5 bases and J 5 bases; nucleotides not matched to a gene: 4. The CDR3 has 15 amino acids. CDR1 and CDR2 (germline): MNHEY, SMNVEV (reference sequence). CDR3: CASSRGLAGDETQYF. As DNA, the CDR3 is TGTGCCAGCAGTAGGGGACTAGCGGGGGACGAGACCCAGTACTTC.

This sequence joins TRBV10-1 and TRBJ2-1; TRBD1 might be the D (5 bases). The V gene lost 0 bases and the J gene lost 9 bases, with 12 bases spanning the gap. Germline assignment: CDR1 WNHNN and CDR2 SYGVQD (reference sequence). The CDR3 sequence is 14 residues long. In nucleotides, the CDR3 is TGCGCCAGCAGTGAGTCGGGCAGGGTACGTGAGCAGTTCTTC. This codes for CASSESGRVREQFF.

The rearrangement links TRBV27 to TRBJ1-1; D uncertain. V was cut by 6 bases and J by 3 bases, with 11 bases left in between. The CDR3 covers 13 residues. The germline V gene encodes CDR1 MNHEY and CDR2 SMNVEV (reference sequence). The CDR3 protein is CASRLTVDTEAFF. CDR3 nucleotide sequence: TGTGCCAGCAGACTTACAGTGGACACTGAAGCTTTCTTT.

The genes are TRBV19 and TRBJ2-3; 10 positions agree with TRBD2. Per the germline V gene, CDR1 is LNHDA and CDR2 is SQIVND (reference sequence). This CDR3 spans 14 amino acids. The junction had 5 bases not matched to a gene; V was cut back by 6 bases and J by 5 bases. The CDR3 DNA follows: TGTGCCAGTAGGACCCTAGCGGGAGTAGATACGCAGTATTTT. Amino acids: CASRTLAGVDTQYF.